This TCR beta chain was retrieved from a study of T cells in Graves' hyperthyroidism and ophthalmopathy. In the study overall: Peripheral blood was secured at the point of initial diagnosis, before any treatment.

RNA transcripts served as the template for amplifying TCR beta CDR3 regions. A first-round RT-PCR of the TCR CDR3 used the HTBI primer set. TCRdb recomputed calls from the multiplex PCR reads with MiXCR, one row per CDR3 protein. The sample consists of around 620,000 distinct CDR3 sequences, about 17% of them appearing once. After removal of 5 bases from V and 2 bases from J, the junction contained 8 bases not matched to a gene. Germline-derived CDR1 and CDR2 are MDHEN and SYDVKM. The CDR3 sequence is 17 residues long. This clonotype occurred many times. This chain connects TRBV28 to TRBJ2-3; 12 bases are a match to TRBD2. This receptor was obtained from a young woman with Graves' hyperthyroidism. Sequenced material: blood. CDR3 amino acids: CASSTPLAGGPTDTQYF. CDR3 sequence (DNA): TGTGCCAGCAGTACGCCCCTAGCGGGAGGGCCCACAGATACGCAGTATTTT.